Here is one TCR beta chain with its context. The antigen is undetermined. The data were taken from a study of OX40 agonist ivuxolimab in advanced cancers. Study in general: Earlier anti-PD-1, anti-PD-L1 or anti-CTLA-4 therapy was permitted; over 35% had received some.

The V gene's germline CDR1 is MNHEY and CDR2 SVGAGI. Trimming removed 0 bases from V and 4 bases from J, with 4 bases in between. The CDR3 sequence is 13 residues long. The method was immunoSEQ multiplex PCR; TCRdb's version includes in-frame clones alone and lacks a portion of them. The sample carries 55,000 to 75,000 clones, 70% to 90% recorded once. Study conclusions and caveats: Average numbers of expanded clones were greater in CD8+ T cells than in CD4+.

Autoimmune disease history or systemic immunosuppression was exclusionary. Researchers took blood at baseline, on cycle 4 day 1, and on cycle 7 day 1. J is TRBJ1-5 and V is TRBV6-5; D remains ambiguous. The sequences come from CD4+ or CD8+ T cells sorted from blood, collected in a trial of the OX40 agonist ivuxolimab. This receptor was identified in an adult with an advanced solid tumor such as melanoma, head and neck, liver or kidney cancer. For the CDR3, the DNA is TGTGCCAGCAGTTACTCGAATAATCAGCCCCAGCATTTT. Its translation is CASSYSNNQPQHF.